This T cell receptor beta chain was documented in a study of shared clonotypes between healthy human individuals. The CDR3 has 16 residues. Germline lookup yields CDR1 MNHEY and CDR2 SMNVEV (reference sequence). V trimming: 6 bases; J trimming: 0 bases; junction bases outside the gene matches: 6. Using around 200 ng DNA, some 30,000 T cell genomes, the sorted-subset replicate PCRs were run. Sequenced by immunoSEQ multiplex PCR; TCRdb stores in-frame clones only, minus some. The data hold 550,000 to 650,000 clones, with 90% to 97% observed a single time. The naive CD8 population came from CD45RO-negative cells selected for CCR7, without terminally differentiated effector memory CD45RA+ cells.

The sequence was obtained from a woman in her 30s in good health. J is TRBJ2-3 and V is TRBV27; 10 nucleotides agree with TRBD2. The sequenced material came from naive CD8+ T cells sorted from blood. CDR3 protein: CASSPSAGGSTDTQYF. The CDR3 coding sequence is TGTGCCAGCAGCCCCTCAGCGGGAGGGAGCACAGATACGCAGTATTTT.